Listed below are T cell receptor beta chains from one sample, sequenced in a study of blood T cell repertoires in COVID-19. The method was immunoSEQ multiplex PCR; TCRdb's version includes in-frame clones alone and lacks a portion of them. The profile shows about 70,000 clones, approximately 86% of them singletons. The sequenced sample consisted of peripheral blood. The receptors shown here come from a woman aged 55-70 years with acute or convalescent COVID-19. CDR3s leave out the opening cysteine and the closing phenylalanine or tryptophan.

j_gene: TRBJ1-1
v_gene: TRBV19
CDR3aa: ASSPLGGKRSRRTEAF

j_gene: TRBJ2-7
v_gene: TRBV4-1
CDR3aa: ASSQEGSGAYEQY

j_gene: TRBJ2-7
v_gene: TRBV11-2
CDR3aa: ASSSDRVTHEQY

j_gene: TRBJ1-4
v_gene: TRBV5-5
CDR3aa: ASSLGGSGEKLF

j_gene: TRBJ2-3
v_gene: TRBV6-5
CDR3aa: ASSSETSSTDTQY

j_gene: TRBJ2-3
v_gene: TRBV5-6
CDR3aa: ASSLPLAGPTDTQY

j_gene: TRBJ1-5
v_gene: TRBV19
CDR3aa: ASRPNSLNQPQH

j_gene: TRBJ1-2
v_gene: TRBV6-5
CDR3aa: ASERGYYGYT

j_gene: TRBJ1-3
v_gene: TRBV9
CDR3aa: ASSVGPGAGNTIY

j_gene: TRBJ2-7
v_gene: TRBV7-9
CDR3aa: ASSLGNQGAYEQY